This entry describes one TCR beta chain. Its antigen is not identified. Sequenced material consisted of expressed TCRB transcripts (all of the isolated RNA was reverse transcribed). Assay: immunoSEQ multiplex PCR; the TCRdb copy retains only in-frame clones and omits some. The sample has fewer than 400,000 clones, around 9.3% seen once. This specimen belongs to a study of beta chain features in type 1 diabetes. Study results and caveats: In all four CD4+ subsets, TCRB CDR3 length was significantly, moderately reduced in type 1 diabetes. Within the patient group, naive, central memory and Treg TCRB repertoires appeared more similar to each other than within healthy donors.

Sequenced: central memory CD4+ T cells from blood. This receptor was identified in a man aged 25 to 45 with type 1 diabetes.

CDR3 in DNA: TGTGCCAGCAGCTTTGAAGGGCGAAGAGGCTACACCTTC. Protein: CASSFEGRRGYTF. The rearrangement links TRBV5-6 to TRBJ1-2, with unresolved D. Per germline, CDR1 SGHDT and CDR2 YYEEEE. The CDR3 extends over 13 amino acids. Trimming stripped 2 bases from V and 8 bases from J, with 13 bases between. Supplemented by reference TRBV5-6 and TRBJ1-2, the full variable domain reads DAGVTQSPTHLIKTRGQQVTLRCSPKSGHDTVSWYQQALGQGPQFIFQYYEEEERQRGNFPDRFSGHQFPNYSSELNVNALLLGDSALYLCASSFEGRRGYTFGSGTRLTVV.